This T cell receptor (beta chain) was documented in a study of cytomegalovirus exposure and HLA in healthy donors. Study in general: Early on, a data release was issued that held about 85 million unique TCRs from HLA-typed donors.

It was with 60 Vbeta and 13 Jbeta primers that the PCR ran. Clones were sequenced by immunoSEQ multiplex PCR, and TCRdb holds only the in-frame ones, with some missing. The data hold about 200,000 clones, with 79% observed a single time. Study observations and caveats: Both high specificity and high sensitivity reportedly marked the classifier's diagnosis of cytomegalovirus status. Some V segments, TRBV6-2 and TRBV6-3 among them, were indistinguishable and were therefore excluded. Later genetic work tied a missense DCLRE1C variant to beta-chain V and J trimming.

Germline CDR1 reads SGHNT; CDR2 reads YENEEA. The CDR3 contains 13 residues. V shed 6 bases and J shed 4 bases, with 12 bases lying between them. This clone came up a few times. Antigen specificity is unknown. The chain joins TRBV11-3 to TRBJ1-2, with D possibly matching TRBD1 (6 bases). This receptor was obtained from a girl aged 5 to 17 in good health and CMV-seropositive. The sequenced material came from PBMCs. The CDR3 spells CASSQDRSYGYTF. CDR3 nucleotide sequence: TGTGCCAGCAGTCAAGACAGGAGCTATGGCTACACCTTC.